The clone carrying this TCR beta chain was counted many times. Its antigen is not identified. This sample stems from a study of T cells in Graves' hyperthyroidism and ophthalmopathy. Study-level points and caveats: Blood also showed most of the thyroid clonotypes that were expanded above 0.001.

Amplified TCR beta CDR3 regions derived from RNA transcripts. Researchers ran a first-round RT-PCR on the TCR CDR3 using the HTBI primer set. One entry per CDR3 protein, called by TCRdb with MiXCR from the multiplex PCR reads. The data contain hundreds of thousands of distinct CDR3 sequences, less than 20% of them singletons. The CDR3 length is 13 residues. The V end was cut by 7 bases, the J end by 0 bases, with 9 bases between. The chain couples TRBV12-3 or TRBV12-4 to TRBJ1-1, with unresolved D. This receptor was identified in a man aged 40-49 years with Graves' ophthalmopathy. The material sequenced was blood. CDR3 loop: CASTLLMNTEAFF. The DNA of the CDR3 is TGTGCCAGCACTCTATTGATGAACACTGAAGCTTTCTTT.